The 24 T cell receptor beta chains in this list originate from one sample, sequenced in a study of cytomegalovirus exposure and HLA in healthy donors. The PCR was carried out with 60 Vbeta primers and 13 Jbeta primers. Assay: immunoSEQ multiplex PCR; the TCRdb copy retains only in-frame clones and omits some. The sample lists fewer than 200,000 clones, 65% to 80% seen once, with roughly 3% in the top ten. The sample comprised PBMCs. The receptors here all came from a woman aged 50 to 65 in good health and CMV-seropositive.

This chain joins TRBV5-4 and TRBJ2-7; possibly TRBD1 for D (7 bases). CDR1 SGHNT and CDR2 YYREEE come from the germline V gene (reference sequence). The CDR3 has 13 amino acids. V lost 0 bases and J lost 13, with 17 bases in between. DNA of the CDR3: TGTGCCAGCAGCTTGGAAGGGGGGACAGTTCGATACTTC. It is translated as CASSLEGGTVRYF.

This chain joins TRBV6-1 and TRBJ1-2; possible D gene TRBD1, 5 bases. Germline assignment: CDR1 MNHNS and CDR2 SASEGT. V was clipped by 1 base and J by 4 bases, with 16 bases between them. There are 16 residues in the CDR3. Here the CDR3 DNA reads TGTGCCAGCAGTGAAGGGGTCCGGGGGGAACTCTATGGCTACACCTTC. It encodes CASSEGVRGELYGYTF.

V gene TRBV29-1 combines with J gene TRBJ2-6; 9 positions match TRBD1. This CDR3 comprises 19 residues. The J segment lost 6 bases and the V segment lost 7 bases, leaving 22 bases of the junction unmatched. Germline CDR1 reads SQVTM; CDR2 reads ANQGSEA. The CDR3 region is CSAVGQGRDPSGVANVLTF. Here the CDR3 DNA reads TGCAGCGCGGTGGGACAGGGCAGAGACCCCTCCGGGGTGGCCAACGTCCTGACTTTC.

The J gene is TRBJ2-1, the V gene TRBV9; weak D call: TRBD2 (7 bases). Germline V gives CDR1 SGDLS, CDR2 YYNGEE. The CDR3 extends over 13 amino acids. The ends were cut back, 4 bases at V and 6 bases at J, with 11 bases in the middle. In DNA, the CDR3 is TGTGCCAGCAGCCCGGCGGGGGCCAATGAGCAGTTCTTC. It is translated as CASSPAGANEQFF.

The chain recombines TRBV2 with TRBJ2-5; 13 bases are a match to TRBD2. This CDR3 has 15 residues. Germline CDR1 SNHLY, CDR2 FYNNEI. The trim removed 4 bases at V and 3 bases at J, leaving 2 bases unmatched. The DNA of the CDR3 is TGTGCCAGCAGTGGGACTAGCGGGGGAGAAGAGACCCAGTACTTC. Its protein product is CASSGTSGGEETQYF.

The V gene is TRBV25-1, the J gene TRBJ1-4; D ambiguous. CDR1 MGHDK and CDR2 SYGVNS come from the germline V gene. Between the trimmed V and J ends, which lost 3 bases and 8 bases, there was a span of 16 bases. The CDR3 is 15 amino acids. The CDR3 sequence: CASSDTTRGAEKLFF. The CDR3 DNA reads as TGTGCCAGCAGTGATACGACGCGCGGAGCCGAAAAACTGTTTTTT.

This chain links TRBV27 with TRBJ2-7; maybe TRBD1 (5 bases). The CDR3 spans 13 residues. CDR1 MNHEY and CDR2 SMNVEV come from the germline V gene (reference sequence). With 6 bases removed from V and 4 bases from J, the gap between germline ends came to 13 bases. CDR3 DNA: TGTGCCAGCAGAGACAGCTCGAAATACGAGCAGTACTTC. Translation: CASRDSSKYEQYF.

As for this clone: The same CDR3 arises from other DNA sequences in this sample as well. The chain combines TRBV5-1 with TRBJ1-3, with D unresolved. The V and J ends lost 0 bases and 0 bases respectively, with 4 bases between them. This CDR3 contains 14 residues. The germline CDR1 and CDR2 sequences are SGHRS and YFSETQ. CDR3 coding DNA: TGCGCCAGCAGCTTGGATAGCTCTGGAAACACCATATATTTT. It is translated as CASSLDSSGNTIYF.

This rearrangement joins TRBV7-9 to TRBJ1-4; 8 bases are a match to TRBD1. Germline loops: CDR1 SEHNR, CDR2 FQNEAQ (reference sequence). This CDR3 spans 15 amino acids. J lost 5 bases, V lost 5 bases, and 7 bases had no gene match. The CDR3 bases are TGTGCCAGCAGCCCACTGAGACAGGGGAATGAAAAACTGTTTTTT. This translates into CASSPLRQGNEKLFF. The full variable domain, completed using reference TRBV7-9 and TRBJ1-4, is DTGVSQNPRHKITKRGQNVTFRCDPISEHNRLYWYRQTLGQGPEFLTYFQNEAQLEKSRLLSDRFSAERPKGSFSTLEIQRTEQGDSAMYLCASSPLRQGNEKLFFGSGTQLSVL.

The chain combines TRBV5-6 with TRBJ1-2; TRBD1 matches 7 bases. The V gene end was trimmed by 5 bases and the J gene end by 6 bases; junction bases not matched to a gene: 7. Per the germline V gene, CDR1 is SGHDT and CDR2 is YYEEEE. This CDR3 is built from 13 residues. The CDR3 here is CASSSTGPDGYTF. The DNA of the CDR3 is TGTGCCAGCAGTTCGACAGGGCCGGATGGCTACACCTTC.

The CDR3 DNA follows: TGTGCCAGCAGCTTAGGGGGGACAGAGATGAACACTGAAGCTTTCTTT. This sequence encodes CASSLGGTEMNTEAFF. The rearrangement joins TRBV7-9 to TRBJ1-1, with TRBD1 identical over 7 bases. CDR1 is SEHNR, CDR2 FQNEAQ, per germline (reference sequence). The CDR3 loop spans 16 amino acids. The J segment lost 0 bases and the V segment lost 1 base, leaving 5 bases of the junction unmatched.

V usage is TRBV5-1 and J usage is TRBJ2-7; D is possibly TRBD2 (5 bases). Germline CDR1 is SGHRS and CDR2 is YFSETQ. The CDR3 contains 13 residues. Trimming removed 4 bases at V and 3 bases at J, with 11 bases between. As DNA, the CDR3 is TGCGCCAGCAGCACCGAGGGAGACTACGAGCAGTACTTC. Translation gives CASSTEGDYEQYF.

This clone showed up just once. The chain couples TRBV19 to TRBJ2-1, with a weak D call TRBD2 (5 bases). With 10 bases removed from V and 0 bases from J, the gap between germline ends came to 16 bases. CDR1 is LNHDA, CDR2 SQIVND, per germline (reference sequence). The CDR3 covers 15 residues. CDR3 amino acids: CATNPGGSSYNEQFF. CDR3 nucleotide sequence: TGTGCCACCAACCCCGGTGGGAGCTCCTACAATGAGCAGTTCTTC.

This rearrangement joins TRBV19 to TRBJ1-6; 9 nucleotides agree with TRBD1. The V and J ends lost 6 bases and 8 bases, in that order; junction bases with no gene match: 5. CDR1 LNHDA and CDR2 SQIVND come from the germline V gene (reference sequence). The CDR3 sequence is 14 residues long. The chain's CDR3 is CASRLGQGYSPLHF. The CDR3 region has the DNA TGTGCCAGTAGGCTAGGACAGGGGTATTCACCCCTCCACTTT.

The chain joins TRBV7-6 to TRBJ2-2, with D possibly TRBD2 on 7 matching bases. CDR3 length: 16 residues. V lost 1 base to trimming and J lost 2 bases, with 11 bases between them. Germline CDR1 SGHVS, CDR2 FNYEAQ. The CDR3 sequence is CASSLVAGANTGELFF. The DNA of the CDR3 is TGTGCCAGCAGCTTAGTGGCGGGGGCCAACACCGGGGAGCTGTTTTTT.

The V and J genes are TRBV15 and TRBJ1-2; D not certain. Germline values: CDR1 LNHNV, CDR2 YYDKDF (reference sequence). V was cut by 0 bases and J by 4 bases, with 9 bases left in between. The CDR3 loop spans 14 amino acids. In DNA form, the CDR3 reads TGTGCCACCAGCAGAGATTTGGCAGGCTATGGCTACACCTTC. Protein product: CATSRDLAGYGYTF.

CDR3 sequence (DNA): TGTGCCAGCGGGAGCACAGGGGGCGCAGGTAATGAGCAGTTCTTC. Protein sequence: CASGSTGGAGNEQFF. The chain carries TRBV2 and TRBJ2-1, with 9 bases fitting TRBD1. The CDR3 length is 15 residues. Per germline, CDR1 SNHLY and CDR2 FYNNEI. The V and J ends lost 8 bases and 7 bases, in that order; junction bases with no gene match: 12.

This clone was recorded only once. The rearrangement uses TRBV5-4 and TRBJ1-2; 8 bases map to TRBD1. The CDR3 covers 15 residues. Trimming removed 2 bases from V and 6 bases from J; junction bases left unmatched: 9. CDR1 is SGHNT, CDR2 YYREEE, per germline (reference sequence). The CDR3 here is CASSFGQGGSHGYTF. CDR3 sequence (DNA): TGTGCCAGCAGCTTCGGACAGGGAGGGTCGCATGGCTACACCTTC.

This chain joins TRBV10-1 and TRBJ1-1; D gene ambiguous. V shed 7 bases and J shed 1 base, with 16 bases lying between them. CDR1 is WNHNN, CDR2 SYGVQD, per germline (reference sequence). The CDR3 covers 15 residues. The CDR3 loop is CASTPRRVGNTEAFF. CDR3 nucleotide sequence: TGCGCCAGCACCCCCAGACGGGTGGGGAACACTGAAGCTTTCTTT.

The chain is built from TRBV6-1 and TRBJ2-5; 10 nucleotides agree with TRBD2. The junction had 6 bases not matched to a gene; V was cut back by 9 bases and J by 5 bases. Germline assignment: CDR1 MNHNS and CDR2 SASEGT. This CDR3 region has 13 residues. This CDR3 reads CARERGGRETQYF. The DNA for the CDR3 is TGTGCCAGGGAGCGGGGGGGCCGGGAGACCCAGTACTTC.

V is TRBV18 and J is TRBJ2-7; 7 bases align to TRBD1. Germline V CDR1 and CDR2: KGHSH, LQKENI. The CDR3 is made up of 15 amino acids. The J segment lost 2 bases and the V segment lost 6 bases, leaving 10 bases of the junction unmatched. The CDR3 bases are TGTGCCAGCTCGGCCTCCGACAGGGCCCCCTACGAGCAGTACTTC. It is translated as CASSASDRAPYEQYF.

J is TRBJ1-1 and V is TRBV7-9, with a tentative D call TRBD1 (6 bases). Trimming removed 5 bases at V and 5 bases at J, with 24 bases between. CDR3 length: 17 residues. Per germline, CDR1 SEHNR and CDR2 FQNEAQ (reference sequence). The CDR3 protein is CASSPSSLRDRYTEAFF. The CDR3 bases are TGTGCCAGCAGCCCGTCCTCCCTCCGCGACAGGTATACTGAAGCTTTCTTT.

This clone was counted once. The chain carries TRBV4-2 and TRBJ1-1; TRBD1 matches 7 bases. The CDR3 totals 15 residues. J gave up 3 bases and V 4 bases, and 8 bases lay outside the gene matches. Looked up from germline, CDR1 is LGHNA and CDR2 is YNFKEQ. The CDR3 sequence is CASSRRTGWDTEAFF. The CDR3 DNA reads TGTGCCAGCAGCCGAAGGACAGGTTGGGACACTGAAGCTTTCTTT.

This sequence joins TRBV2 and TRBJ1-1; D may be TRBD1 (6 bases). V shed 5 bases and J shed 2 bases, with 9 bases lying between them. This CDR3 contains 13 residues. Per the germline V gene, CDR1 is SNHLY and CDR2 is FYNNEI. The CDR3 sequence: CASSTDRNTEAFF. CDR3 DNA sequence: TGTGCCAGCAGTACGGACAGAAACACTGAAGCTTTCTTT.